The 19 T cell receptor beta chains below were found in one sample sequenced in a study of blood T cells in healthy people across ages. It was with a sample-barcoded 5' primer and a J-beta primer mix that a second PCR of roughly 6 to 12 cycles was run. TCRdb called the 5' RACE reads again in MiXCR, with one record for every CDR3 protein. The data contain about 560,000 distinct CDR3 sequences, over 25% of them seen just once; the ten biggest clones take up approximately 3.6%. The data also belong to a second study, concerning T cells of mothers and their children.

Material for sequencing was blood. These receptors were collected from a boy between 2 and 10 years old in good health.

J is TRBJ2-7 and V is TRBV6-5, with TRBD2 as a possible D gene (6 bases). V was cut by 10 bases and J by 5 bases, with 12 bases left in between. The CDR3 spans 11 residues. CDR1 is MNHEY, CDR2 SVGAGI, per germline. CDR3 loop: CATRRVNEQYF. The CDR3 DNA reads as TGTGCCACCAGGAGGGTCAACGAGCAGTACTTC.

The chain couples TRBV7-2 to TRBJ2-5; TRBD2 agrees at 10 bases. The CDR3 contains 15 residues. Trimming removed 5 bases from V and 5 bases from J; junction bases left unmatched: 8. CDR1 and CDR2 (germline): SGHTA, FQGNSA. CDR3 nucleotide sequence: TGTGCCAGCAGCCGAGGAAATAGCGGGGGGGAGACCCAGTACTTC. This encodes CASSRGNSGGETQYF.

This clonotype turned up a few times. At one of its ends the junction is not consistent with the germline gene, which may arise from a read error. V is TRBV18 and J is TRBJ1-1; the D gene is possibly TRBD1 (5 bases). Germline V gene lookup returns CDR1 KGHSH and CDR2 LQKENI. This CDR3 has 13 amino acids. The CDR3 region is CASSPMGGTEAFF. CDR3 DNA sequence: TGCGCCAGCTCACCAATGGGGGGCACTGAAGCTTTCTTT.

The rearrangement joins TRBV6-9 to TRBJ1-2; D gene unclear. Germline CDR1 is MNHGY and CDR2 is SVAAGI. With 2 bases removed from V and 6 bases from J, the gap between germline ends came to 7 bases. CDR3 size: 12 residues. This CDR3 reads CASSYGLNGYTF. As DNA, the CDR3 is TGTGCCAGCAGTTATGGCCTCAATGGCTACACCTTC.

A few counts support this clonotype. The chain has TRBV5-1 and TRBJ2-7; weak D call: TRBD2 (5 bases). This CDR3 has 13 residues. Trimming removed 1 base from V and 5 bases from J, with 10 bases in between. The germline gives CDR1 SGHRS, CDR2 YFSETQ. The CDR3 protein is CASSLYPGNEQYF. The CDR3 DNA is TGCGCCAGCAGCTTGTATCCCGGGAACGAGCAGTACTTC.

This clonotype was picked up a small number of times. V gene TRBV20-1 combines with J gene TRBJ2-3; D may be TRBD1 (5 bases). The length of the CDR3 is 13 residues. Germline lookup yields CDR1 DFQATT and CDR2 SNEGSKA (reference sequence). V shed 3 bases and J shed 2 bases, with 9 bases lying between them. CDR3 sequence reads: CSARMGPTDTQYF. The CDR3 coding sequence is TGCAGTGCTAGGATGGGGCCCACAGATACGCAGTATTTT.

This clonotype was found a few times. The chain carries TRBV29-1 and TRBJ2-5; possibly TRBD2 for D (5 bases). The J call is doubtful: the DNA matches TRBJ2-7 better. CDR1 and CDR2 from the germline V gene are SQVTM and ANQGSEA. The CDR3 consists of 13 residues. The CDR3 is CSVEGDDGYEQYF. In DNA, the CDR3 is TGCAGCGTTGAGGGAGACGACGGATACGAGCAGTACTTC.

The chain uses TRBV7-2 and TRBJ2-6; 7 bases are shared with TRBD2. V was pared by 6 bases and J by 0 bases, with 11 bases of the junction left unmatched. Germline V lookup: CDR1 SGHTA, CDR2 FQGNSA. This CDR3 has 18 amino acids. The CDR3 protein is CASSLMWDYPSGANVLTF. The CDR3 nucleotides read TGTGCCAGCAGTCTCATGTGGGACTACCCCTCTGGGGCCAACGTCCTGACTTTC.

The chain couples TRBV7-2 to TRBJ2-3; the D gene is possibly TRBD2 (6 bases). CDR1 is SGHTA, CDR2 FQGNSA, per germline. The ends were cut back, 1 base at V and 2 bases at J, with 10 bases in the middle. This CDR3 comprises 15 residues. This CDR3 is CASSLGDSNTDTQYF. As DNA, the CDR3 is TGTGCCAGCAGCTTAGGGGACTCGAACACAGATACGCAGTATTTT.

There are a few counts of this clonotype. V and J are TRBV5-6 and TRBJ2-5, with D possibly TRBD2 on 5 matching bases. The V gene lost 1 base and the J gene lost 5 bases, with 12 bases spanning the gap. The germline gives CDR1 SGHDT, CDR2 YYEEEE. CDR3 size: 14 residues. This chain's CDR3 is CASSLRRTGETQYF. The DNA for the CDR3 is TGTGCCAGCAGCTTGCGCCGGACTGGGGAGACCCAGTACTTC. The full variable domain, its missing parts supplied by reference TRBV5-6 and TRBJ2-5, is DAGVTQSPTHLIKTRGQQVTLRCSPKSGHDTVSWYQQALGQGPQFIFQYYEEEERQRGNFPDRFSGHQFPNYSSELNVNALLLGDSALYLCASSLRRTGETQYFGPGTRLLVL.

This clonotype was observed many times. The chain links TRBV28 to TRBJ1-2; a possible D gene is TRBD1 (6 bases). The germline gives CDR1 MDHEN, CDR2 SYDVKM. V was trimmed by 4 bases and J by 5 bases, leaving 20 bases between them. The CDR3 length is 16 residues. CDR3 nucleotide sequence: TGTGCCAGCAGTTCGATGAGGGGGGGGAACGGGTATGGCTACACCTTC. Its protein product is CASSSMRGGNGYGYTF.

This chain connects TRBV6-5 to TRBJ2-3; D uncertain. The CDR3 has 13 residues. Germline values: CDR1 MNHEY, CDR2 SVGAGI. CDR3 sequence: CAKRMGSTDTQYF. The CDR3 DNA follows: TGTGCGAAGAGAATGGGTAGCACAGATACGCAGTATTTT.

This clonotype was observed a handful of times. J is TRBJ1-1 and V is TRBV2; D not certain. The CDR3 covers 15 residues. Germline V gene lookup returns CDR1 SNHLY and CDR2 FYNNEI. Between the trimmed V and J ends, which lost 6 bases and 2 bases, there was a span of 16 bases. The chain's CDR3 is CASRRPPGTNTEAFF. CDR3 coding DNA: TGTGCCAGCAGGAGACCGCCCGGCACCAACACTGAAGCTTTCTTT. The whole variable domain, remainder taken from reference TRBV2 and TRBJ1-1, is EPEVTQTPSHQVTQMGQEVILRCVPISNHLYFYWYRQILGQKVEFLVSFYNNEISEKSEIFDDQFSVERPDGSNFTLKIRSTKLEDSAMYFCASRRPPGTNTEAFFGQGTRLTVV.

Here the CDR3 reads CASSRRLAVGTDTQYF. The CDR3 nucleotides read TGTGCCAGCAGCCGAAGACTAGCGGTGGGGACAGATACGCAGTATTTT. The rearrangement joins TRBV3-1 to TRBJ2-3, with TRBD2 matching 9 bases. CDR1 is LGHDT and CDR2 is YNNKEL in the germline V gene (reference sequence). V shed 4 bases and J 3 bases; nucleotides not matched to a gene: 8. The CDR3 spans 16 residues.

The V call is TRBV6-5, the J call TRBJ2-3; D might be TRBD1 (6 bases). V dropped 2 bases and J dropped 2 bases, with 14 bases sitting between them. CDR1 and CDR2 from the germline V gene are MNHEY and SVGAGI. The CDR3 runs 16 residues. CDR3 region: CASSYGSRDNTDTQYF. DNA for the CDR3: TGTGCCAGCAGTTACGGGAGCCGGGACAACACAGATACGCAGTATTTT.

This clonotype appeared a few times. The chain has TRBV4-3 and TRBJ1-2; 8 bases align to TRBD1. Unmatched junction bases numbered 5, after V lost 0 bases and J lost 5 bases. The CDR3 has 15 amino acids. Per germline, CDR1 LGHNA and CDR2 YSLEER. DNA of the CDR3: TGCGCCAGCAGCCAAGACTGGGACAGGATATATGGCTACACCTTC. Translating gives CASSQDWDRIYGYTF.

This chain connects TRBV20-1 to TRBJ1-3; the D gene is possibly TRBD1 (5 bases). The CDR3 is 15 residues long. CDR1 is DFQATT, CDR2 SNEGSKA, per germline (reference sequence). V dropped 3 bases and J dropped 5 bases, with 17 bases sitting between them. This CDR3 reads CSARFTQGRRNTIYF. The CDR3 DNA reads as TGCAGTGCTAGGTTTACTCAGGGAAGGAGAAACACCATATATTTT.

The V call is TRBV20-1, the J call TRBJ1-5; D call uncertain. Trimming cost V 0 bases and J 9 bases, with 18 bases left between them. The CDR3 runs to 15 residues. Germline V CDR1 and CDR2: DFQATT, SNEGSKA (reference sequence). The DNA for the CDR3 is TGCAGTGCTAGAGATCGACGAGTAGGAGGTTGGCCCCAGCATTTT. The encoded protein is CSARDRRVGGWPQHF.

This clonotype has more than one count but fewer than ten. The chain employs TRBV7-9 and TRBJ2-2, with unresolved D. This CDR3 contains 12 residues. Germline-derived CDR1 and CDR2 are SEHNR and FQNEAQ (reference sequence). Trimming shortened V by 5 bases and J by 9 bases, and 10 bases separated the two germline ends. This CDR3 is CASSLVGWELFF. The CDR3 region has the DNA TGTGCCAGCAGCCTCGTGGGCTGGGAGCTGTTTTTT.